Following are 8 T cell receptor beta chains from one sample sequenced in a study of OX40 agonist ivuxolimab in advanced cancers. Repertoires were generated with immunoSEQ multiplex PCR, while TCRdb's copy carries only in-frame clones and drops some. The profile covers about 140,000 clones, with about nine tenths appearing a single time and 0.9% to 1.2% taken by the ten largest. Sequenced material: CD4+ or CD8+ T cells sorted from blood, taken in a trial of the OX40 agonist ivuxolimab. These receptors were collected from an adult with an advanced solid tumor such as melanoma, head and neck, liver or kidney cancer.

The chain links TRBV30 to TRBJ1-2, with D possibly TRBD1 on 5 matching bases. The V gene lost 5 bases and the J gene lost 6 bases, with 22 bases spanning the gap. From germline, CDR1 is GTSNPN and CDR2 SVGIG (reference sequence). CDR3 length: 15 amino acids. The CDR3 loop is CAWGRRWGRNNGYTF. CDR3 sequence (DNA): TGTGCCTGGGGCCGCCGTTGGGGACGGAACAATGGCTACACCTTC.

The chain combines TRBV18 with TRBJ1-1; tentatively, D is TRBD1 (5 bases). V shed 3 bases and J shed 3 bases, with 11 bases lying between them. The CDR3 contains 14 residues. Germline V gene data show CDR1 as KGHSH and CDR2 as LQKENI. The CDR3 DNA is TGTGCCAGCTCACCGGGGGGGGGAGACACTGAAGCTTTCTTT. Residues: CASSPGGGDTEAFF.

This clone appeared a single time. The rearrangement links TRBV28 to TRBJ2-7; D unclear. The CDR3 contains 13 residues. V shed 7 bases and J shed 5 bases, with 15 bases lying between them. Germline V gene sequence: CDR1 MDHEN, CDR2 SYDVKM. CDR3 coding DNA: TGTGCCAGCACCGACCCGGCAGTCCACGAGCAGTACTTC. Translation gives CASTDPAVHEQYF.

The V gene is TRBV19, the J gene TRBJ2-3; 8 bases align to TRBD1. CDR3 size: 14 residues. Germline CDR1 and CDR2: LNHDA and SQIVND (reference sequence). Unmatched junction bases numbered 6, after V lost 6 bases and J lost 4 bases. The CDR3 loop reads CASRRDRGADTQYF. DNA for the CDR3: TGTGCCAGTAGGCGAGACAGGGGCGCAGATACGCAGTATTTT.

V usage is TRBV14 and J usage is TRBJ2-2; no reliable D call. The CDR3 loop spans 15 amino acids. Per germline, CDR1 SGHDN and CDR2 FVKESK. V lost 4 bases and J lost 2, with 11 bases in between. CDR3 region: CASSPHGVNTGELFF. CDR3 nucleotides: TGTGCCAGCAGCCCTCATGGGGTTAACACCGGGGAGCTGTTTTTT.

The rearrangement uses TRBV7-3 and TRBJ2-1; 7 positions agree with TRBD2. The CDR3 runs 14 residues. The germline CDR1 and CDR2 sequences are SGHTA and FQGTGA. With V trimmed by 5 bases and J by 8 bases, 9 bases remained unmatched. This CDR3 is CASSPNQGGDEQFF. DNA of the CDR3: TGTGCCAGCAGCCCAAACCAGGGAGGGGATGAGCAGTTCTTC.

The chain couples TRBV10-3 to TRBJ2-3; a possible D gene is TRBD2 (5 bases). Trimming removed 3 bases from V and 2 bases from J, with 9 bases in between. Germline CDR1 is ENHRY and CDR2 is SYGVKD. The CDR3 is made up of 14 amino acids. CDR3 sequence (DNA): TGTGCCATCAGTGACCTAGCTATCACAGATACGCAGTATTTT. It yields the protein CAISDLAITDTQYF.

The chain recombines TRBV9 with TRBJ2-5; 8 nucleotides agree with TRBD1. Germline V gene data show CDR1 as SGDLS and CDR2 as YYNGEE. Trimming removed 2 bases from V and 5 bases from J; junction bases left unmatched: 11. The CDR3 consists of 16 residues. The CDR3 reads CASSVQTGAFRETQYF. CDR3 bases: TGTGCCAGCAGCGTGCAGACAGGGGCTTTTCGGGAGACCCAGTACTTC.